A selection of T cell receptor beta chains follows, all from one sample in a study of T cell repertoires in cytomegalovirus infection. TCRdb passed the reads through MiXCR, listing each CDR3 protein once. Of roughly 34,000 distinct CDR3 sequences listed, over 50% are singletons. Their specific antigens are unknown. The sequencing used CD8+ T cells from cultured PBMCs, collected from culture after CMV antigen stimulation. These receptors came from a human donor in good health (CMV status not recorded). Some clones in this sample may be carry-over from other donors' samples. Both conserved end residues are part of each CDR3. Each record gives: V gene, D gene, J gene, clone size, CDR3 protein, CDR3 DNA. A D gene is named only where the DNA matches it firmly. The size of a clone is reported for some rows only, either as once, few or many, or as a class for expanded clones.

v_gene: TRBV5-1; d_gene: NA; j_gene: TRBJ1-1; abundance: NA; CDR3aa: CASRHLNTEAFF; CDR3nt: TGCGCCAGCAGACATCTGAACACTGAAGCTTTCTTT
v_gene: TRBV7-2; d_gene: NA; j_gene: TRBJ2-7; abundance: many; CDR3aa: CASSSLGSHEQYF; CDR3nt: TGTGCCAGCAGCTCCCTCGGCAGCCACGAGCAGTACTTC
v_gene: TRBV7-3; d_gene: NA; j_gene: TRBJ2-4; abundance: NA; CDR3aa: CASSNVLAAKNIQYF; CDR3nt: TGTGCCAGCAGCAACGTCCTAGCGGCCAAAAACATTCAGTACTTC
v_gene: TRBV4-1; d_gene: NA; j_gene: TRBJ2-7; abundance: NA; CDR3aa: CASSPWTGAYEQYF; CDR3nt: TGCGCCAGCAGCCCCTGGACCGGGGCGTACGAGCAGTACTTC
v_gene: TRBV18; d_gene: TRBD1; j_gene: TRBJ1-2; abundance: many; CDR3aa: CASSPGQVVSGVGYTF; CDR3nt: TGTGCCAGCTCACCGGGACAGGTGGTGTCAGGTGTTGGCTACACCTTC
v_gene: TRBV7-6; d_gene: NA; j_gene: TRBJ2-1; abundance: few; CDR3aa: CASSLNTGPPNNEQFF; CDR3nt: TGTGCCAGCAGCCTCAATACGGGGCCCCCGAACAATGAGCAGTTCTTC
v_gene: TRBV6-1; d_gene: TRBD2; j_gene: TRBJ2-2; abundance: NA; CDR3aa: CASRDLAGDSGELFF; CDR3nt: TGTGCCAGCAGGGATCTAGCGGGAGATTCCGGGGAGCTGTTTTTT
v_gene: TRBV2; d_gene: TRBD2; j_gene: TRBJ2-7; abundance: NA; CDR3aa: CASSELLAGAYEQYF; CDR3nt: TGTGCCAGCAGTGAGTTACTAGCGGGTGCTTACGAGCAGTACTTC
v_gene: TRBV7-2; d_gene: NA; j_gene: TRBJ2-1; abundance: NA; CDR3aa: CASSPQGNEQFF; CDR3nt: TGTGCCAGCAGCCCCCAGGGCAATGAGCAGTTCTTC
v_gene: TRBV12-3/TRBV12-4; d_gene: NA; j_gene: TRBJ1-1; abundance: NA; CDR3aa: CASSSIGSEAFF; CDR3nt: TGTGCCAGCAGTAGTATCGGCAGCGAAGCTTTCTTT
v_gene: TRBV7-1; d_gene: NA; j_gene: TRBJ1-5; abundance: NA; CDR3aa: CASSPQDTREPQHF; CDR3nt: TGTGCCAGCAGCCCCCAGGACACTCGAGAGCCCCAGCATTTT
v_gene: TRBV20-1; d_gene: NA; j_gene: TRBJ1-6; abundance: few; CDR3aa: CSASNQRGFSSPLHF; CDR3nt: TGCAGTGCTAGTAACCAACGGGGGTTCAGTTCACCCCTCCACTTT
v_gene: TRBV7-2; d_gene: NA; j_gene: TRBJ2-7; abundance: few; CDR3aa: CASSLGLAPNEQYF; CDR3nt: TGTGCCAGCAGCTTAGGGCTAGCGCCCAACGAGCAGTACTTC
v_gene: TRBV10-3; d_gene: NA; j_gene: TRBJ2-7; abundance: few; CDR3aa: CAISEGRLGYEQYF; CDR3nt: TGTGCCATCAGTGAGGGCCGACTGGGCTACGAGCAGTACTTC
v_gene: TRBV20-1; d_gene: NA; j_gene: TRBJ2-3; abundance: NA; CDR3aa: CSAPHRFNTDTQYF; CDR3nt: TGCAGTGCTCCACATCGGTTCAACACAGATACGCAGTATTTT
v_gene: TRBV29-1; d_gene: NA; j_gene: TRBJ2-3; abundance: NA; CDR3aa: CSVITGNTDTQYF; CDR3nt: TGCAGCGTCATTACAGGGAACACAGATACGCAGTATTTT
v_gene: TRBV28; d_gene: TRBD2; j_gene: TRBJ2-1; abundance: NA; CDR3aa: CASSYPWGLAGGRSYNEQFF; CDR3nt: TGTGCCAGCAGCTACCCTTGGGGACTAGCGGGAGGAAGATCCTACAATGAGCAGTTCTTC
v_gene: TRBV7-9; d_gene: NA; j_gene: TRBJ1-1; abundance: NA; CDR3aa: CASSWPRDVNTEAFF; CDR3nt: TGTGCCAGCAGCTGGCCCCGGGACGTGAACACTGAAGCTTTCTTT
v_gene: TRBV28; d_gene: NA; j_gene: TRBJ2-7; abundance: NA; CDR3aa: CASSLSRDSYEQYF; CDR3nt: TGTGCCAGCAGTTTAAGCCGGGACTCCTACGAGCAGTACTTC
v_gene: TRBV7-8; d_gene: NA; j_gene: TRBJ1-2; abundance: NA; CDR3aa: CASSLARTDTVYGYTF; CDR3nt: TGTGCCAGCAGCTTAGCCCGGACGGACACTGTCTATGGCTACACCTTC
v_gene: TRBV7-8; d_gene: NA; j_gene: TRBJ2-3; abundance: NA; CDR3aa: CASSLANARLDTQYF; CDR3nt: TGTGCCAGCAGCTTAGCGAACGCTCGACTAGATACGCAGTATTTT
v_gene: TRBV7-2; d_gene: NA; j_gene: TRBJ1-5; abundance: few; CDR3aa: CASSFLRQRVYQPQHF; CDR3nt: TGTGCCAGCAGCTTCCTCCGACAGAGAGTCTATCAGCCCCAGCATTTT
v_gene: TRBV19; d_gene: NA; j_gene: TRBJ1-5; abundance: few; CDR3aa: CASITDNASNQPQHF; CDR3nt: TGTGCCAGTATTACGGACAACGCGAGCAATCAGCCCCAGCATTTT
v_gene: TRBV12-3/TRBV12-4; d_gene: NA; j_gene: TRBJ2-7; abundance: NA; CDR3aa: CASSSARGPYF; CDR3nt: TGTGCCAGCAGCTCTGCCAGGGGACCGTACTTC
v_gene: TRBV7-6; d_gene: TRBD2; j_gene: TRBJ2-1; abundance: few; CDR3aa: CASSLAGLAGPGLKDEQFF; CDR3nt: TGTGCCAGCAGCTTAGCGGGACTAGCGGGTCCAGGATTAAAGGATGAGCAGTTCTTC
v_gene: TRBV13; d_gene: TRBD2; j_gene: TRBJ2-5; abundance: NA; CDR3aa: CASSLTSGIQETQYF; CDR3nt: TGTGCCAGCAGCTTAACTAGCGGAATCCAAGAGACCCAGTACTTC
v_gene: TRBV29-1; d_gene: NA; j_gene: TRBJ2-7; abundance: NA; CDR3aa: CSCRTAYEQYF; CDR3nt: TGCAGCTGCCGGACTGCCTACGAGCAGTACTTC
v_gene: TRBV4-1; d_gene: NA; j_gene: TRBJ2-1; abundance: NA; CDR3aa: CASSLLSEQFF; CDR3nt: TGCGCCAGCAGCCTACTGAGCGAGCAGTTCTTC
v_gene: TRBV29-1; d_gene: NA; j_gene: TRBJ1-2; abundance: NA; CDR3aa: CSVEPQGTDYGYTF; CDR3nt: TGCAGCGTTGAGCCCCAGGGAACCGACTATGGCTACACCTTC
v_gene: TRBV19; d_gene: TRBD1; j_gene: TRBJ1-1; abundance: few; CDR3aa: CASSLFSGTGEWTEAFF; CDR3nt: TGTGCCAGTAGTCTATTTTCCGGGACAGGGGAGTGGACTGAAGCTTTCTTT
v_gene: TRBV12-3/TRBV12-4; d_gene: NA; j_gene: TRBJ1-4; abundance: few; CDR3aa: CASSLTNAVDCFF; CDR3nt: TGTGCCAGCAGTTTAACCAACGCCGTGGACTGTTTTTTT
v_gene: TRBV28; d_gene: TRBD2; j_gene: TRBJ2-5; abundance: few; CDR3aa: CASSLLAGDPVYF; CDR3nt: TGTGCCAGCAGTTTACTAGCGGGAGACCCAGTGTACTTC
v_gene: TRBV6-6; d_gene: TRBD2; j_gene: TRBJ2-1; abundance: few; CDR3aa: CASSSPAGVTGAYNEQFF; CDR3nt: TGTGCCAGCAGTTCCCCAGCGGGAGTTACGGGGGCCTACAATGAGCAGTTCTTC
v_gene: TRBV3-1; d_gene: NA; j_gene: TRBJ2-3; abundance: NA; CDR3aa: CASSQEIAVDTQYF; CDR3nt: TGTGCCAGCAGCCAAGAAATAGCGGTAGATACGCAGTATTTT
v_gene: TRBV28; d_gene: NA; j_gene: TRBJ2-6; abundance: few; CDR3aa: CASSSLSGANVLTF; CDR3nt: TGTGCCAGCAGTTCACTCTCTGGTGCCAACGTCCTGACTTTC
v_gene: TRBV12-3/TRBV12-4; d_gene: TRBD1; j_gene: TRBJ1-1; abundance: many; CDR3aa: CASSLGRGVEAFF; CDR3nt: TGTGCCAGCAGTCTCGGCAGGGGGGTTGAAGCTTTCTTT
v_gene: TRBV7-8; d_gene: NA; j_gene: TRBJ1-1; abundance: NA; CDR3aa: CASSLGGFDTEAFF; CDR3nt: TGTGCCAGCAGCTTAGGAGGGTTCGACACTGAAGCTTTCTTT
v_gene: TRBV29-1; d_gene: NA; j_gene: TRBJ2-1; abundance: once; CDR3aa: CSVDGSYNEQFF; CDR3nt: TGCAGCGTTGACGGATCCTACAATGAGCAGTTCTTC
v_gene: TRBV7-8; d_gene: NA; j_gene: TRBJ1-2; abundance: NA; CDR3aa: CASTLAGGGYGYTF; CDR3nt: TGTGCCAGCACCCTCGCCGGGGGAGGCTATGGCTACACCTTC
v_gene: TRBV6-1; d_gene: TRBD1; j_gene: TRBJ1-4; abundance: NA; CDR3aa: CASSRQGEGTNEKLFF; CDR3nt: TGTGCCAGCAGCAGACAGGGAGAGGGGACTAATGAAAAACTGTTTTTT
v_gene: TRBV7-6; d_gene: TRBD2; j_gene: TRBJ2-3; abundance: NA; CDR3aa: CASSSGLAATDTQYF; CDR3nt: TGTGCCAGCAGCTCCGGACTAGCGGCCACAGATACGCAGTATTTT
v_gene: TRBV6-1; d_gene: TRBD2; j_gene: TRBJ2-7; abundance: NA; CDR3aa: CASRETSGGDTYEQYF; CDR3nt: TGTGCCAGCAGGGAGACTAGCGGGGGCGACACCTACGAGCAGTACTTC
v_gene: TRBV12-3/TRBV12-4; d_gene: NA; j_gene: TRBJ2-1; abundance: NA; CDR3aa: CASSPVAYNEQFF; CDR3nt: TGTGCCAGCAGTCCGGTGGCCTACAATGAGCAGTTCTTC
v_gene: TRBV20-1; d_gene: TRBD1; j_gene: TRBJ1-5; abundance: NA; CDR3aa: CSARDKGQPPQHF; CDR3nt: TGCAGTGCTAGAGATAAGGGACAGCCGCCCCAGCATTTT
v_gene: TRBV9; d_gene: NA; j_gene: TRBJ1-1; abundance: NA; CDR3aa: CASSVGWSGTNTEAFF; CDR3nt: TGTGCCAGCAGCGTAGGGTGGTCGGGAACTAACACTGAAGCTTTCTTT
v_gene: TRBV7-4; d_gene: NA; j_gene: TRBJ2-1; abundance: NA; CDR3aa: CASSFSQGNEQFF; CDR3nt: TGTGCCAGCAGCTTTTCTCAGGGAAATGAGCAGTTCTTC
v_gene: TRBV7-3; d_gene: TRBD2; j_gene: TRBJ2-3; abundance: NA; CDR3aa: CASSYGLAGGSDTQYF; CDR3nt: TGTGCCAGCAGCTACGGACTAGCGGGAGGCTCAGATACGCAGTATTTT
v_gene: TRBV7-4; d_gene: NA; j_gene: TRBJ2-1; abundance: once; CDR3aa: CASTPVGGGSYNEQFF; CDR3nt: TGTGCCAGCACCCCAGTGGGGGGTGGCTCCTACAATGAGCAGTTCTTC
v_gene: TRBV29-1; d_gene: TRBD1; j_gene: TRBJ2-7; abundance: once; CDR3aa: CSVETGVNYEQYF; CDR3nt: TGCAGCGTTGAAACAGGGGTAAACTACGAGCAGTACTTC
v_gene: TRBV20-1; d_gene: NA; j_gene: TRBJ2-7; abundance: NA; CDR3aa: CSVFQDRPYEQYF; CDR3nt: TGCAGTGTTTTTCAAGACAGACCCTACGAGCAGTACTTC